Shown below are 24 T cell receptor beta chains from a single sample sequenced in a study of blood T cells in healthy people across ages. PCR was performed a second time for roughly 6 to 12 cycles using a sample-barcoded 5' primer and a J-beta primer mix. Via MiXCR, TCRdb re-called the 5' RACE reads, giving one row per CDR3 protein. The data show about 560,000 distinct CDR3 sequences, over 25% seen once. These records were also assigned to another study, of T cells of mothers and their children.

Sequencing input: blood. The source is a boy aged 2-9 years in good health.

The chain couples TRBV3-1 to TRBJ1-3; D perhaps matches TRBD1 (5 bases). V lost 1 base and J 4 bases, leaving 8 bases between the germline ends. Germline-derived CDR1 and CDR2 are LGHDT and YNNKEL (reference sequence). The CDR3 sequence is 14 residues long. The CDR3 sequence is CASSQGGFGNTIYF. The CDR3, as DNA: TGTGCCAGCAGCCAAGGGGGCTTCGGAAACACCATATATTTT.

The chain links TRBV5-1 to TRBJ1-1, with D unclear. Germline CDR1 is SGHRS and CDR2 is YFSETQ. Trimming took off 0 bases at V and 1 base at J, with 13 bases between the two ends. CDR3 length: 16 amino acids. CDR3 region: CASSLDPGSRNTEAFF. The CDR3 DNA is TGCGCCAGCAGCTTGGACCCAGGTAGCCGGAACACTGAAGCTTTCTTT. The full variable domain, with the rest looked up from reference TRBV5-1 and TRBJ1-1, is KAGVTQTPRYLIKTRGQQVTLSCSPISGHRSVSWYQQTPGQGLQFLFEYFSETQRNKGNFPGRFSGRQFSNSRSEMNVSTLELGDSALYLCASSLDPGSRNTEAFFGQGTRLTVV.

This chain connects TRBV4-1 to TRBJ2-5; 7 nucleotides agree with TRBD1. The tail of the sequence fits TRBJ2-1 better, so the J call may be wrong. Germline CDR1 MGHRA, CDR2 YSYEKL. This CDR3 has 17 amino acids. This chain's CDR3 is CASSQKWGQRGFNEQFF. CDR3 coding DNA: TGCGCCAGCAGCCAAAAGTGGGGACAGCGAGGGTTCAATGAGCAGTTCTTC.

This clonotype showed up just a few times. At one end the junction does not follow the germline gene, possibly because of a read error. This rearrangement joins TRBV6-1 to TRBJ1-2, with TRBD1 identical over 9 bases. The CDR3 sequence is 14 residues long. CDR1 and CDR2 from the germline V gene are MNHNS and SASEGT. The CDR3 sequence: CASSEQGAGYGYTF. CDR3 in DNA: TGTGCCAGTAGTGAACAGGGGGCCGGATATGGCTACACCTTC.

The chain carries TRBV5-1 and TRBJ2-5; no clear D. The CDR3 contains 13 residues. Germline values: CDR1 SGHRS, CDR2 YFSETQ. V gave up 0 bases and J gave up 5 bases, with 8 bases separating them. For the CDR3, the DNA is TGCGCCAGCAGCTTGGAGATGGGGGAGACCCAGTACTTC. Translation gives CASSLEMGETQYF.

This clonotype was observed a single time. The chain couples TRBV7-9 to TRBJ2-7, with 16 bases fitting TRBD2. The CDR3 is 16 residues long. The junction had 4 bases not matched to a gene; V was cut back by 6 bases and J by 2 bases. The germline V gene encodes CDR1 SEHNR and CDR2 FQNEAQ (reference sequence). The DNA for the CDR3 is TGTGCCAGCAGGTCGGGACTAGCGGGAGGGCCCTACGAGCAGTACTTC. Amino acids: CASRSGLAGGPYEQYF.

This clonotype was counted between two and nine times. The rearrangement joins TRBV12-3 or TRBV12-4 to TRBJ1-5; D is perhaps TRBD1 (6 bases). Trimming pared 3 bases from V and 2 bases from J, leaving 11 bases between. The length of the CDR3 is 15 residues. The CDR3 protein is CASSLRGVGNQPQHF. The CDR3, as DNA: TGTGCCAGCAGTTTGAGGGGGGTCGGCAATCAGCCCCAGCATTTT.

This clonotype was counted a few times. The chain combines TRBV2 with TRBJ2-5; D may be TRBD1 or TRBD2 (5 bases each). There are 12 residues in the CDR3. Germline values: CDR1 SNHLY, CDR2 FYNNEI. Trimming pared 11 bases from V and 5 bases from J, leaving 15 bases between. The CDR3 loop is CAGMGVAETQYF. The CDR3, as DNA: TGTGCCGGCATGGGGGTCGCGGAGACCCAGTACTTC.

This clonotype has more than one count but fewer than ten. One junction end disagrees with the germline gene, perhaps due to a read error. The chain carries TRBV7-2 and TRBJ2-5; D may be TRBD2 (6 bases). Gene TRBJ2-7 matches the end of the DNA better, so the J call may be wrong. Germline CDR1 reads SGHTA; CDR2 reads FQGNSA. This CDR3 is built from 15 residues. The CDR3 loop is CASSLASGSSHEQYF. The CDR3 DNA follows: TGTGCCAGCAGCTTAGCTAGCGGTAGCTCCCACGAGCAGTACTTC.

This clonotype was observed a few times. The CDR3 protein is CASSLWEGTETQYF. CDR3 DNA sequence: TGTGCCAGCAGTTTGTGGGAGGGTACTGAGACCCAGTACTTC. The rearrangement links TRBV6-5 to TRBJ2-5; 7 bases align to TRBD2. There are 14 residues in the CDR3. The junction had 7 bases not matched to a gene; V was cut back by 4 bases and J by 5 bases. Germline V gives CDR1 MNHEY, CDR2 SVGAGI.

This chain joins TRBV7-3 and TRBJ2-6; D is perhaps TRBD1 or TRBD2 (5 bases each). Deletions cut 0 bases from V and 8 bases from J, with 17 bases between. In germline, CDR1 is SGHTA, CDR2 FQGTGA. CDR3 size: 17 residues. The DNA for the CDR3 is TGTGCCAGCAGCTTAACAGCAAGTCACCTGGGACCCAACGTCCTGACTTTC. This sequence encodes CASSLTASHLGPNVLTF.

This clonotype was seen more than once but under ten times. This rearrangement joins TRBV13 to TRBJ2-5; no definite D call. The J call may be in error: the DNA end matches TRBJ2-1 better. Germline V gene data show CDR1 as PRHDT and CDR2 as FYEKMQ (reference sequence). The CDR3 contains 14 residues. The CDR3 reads CASSLQQLLGEQFF. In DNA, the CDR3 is TGTGCCAGCAGCTTACAACAGCTGCTGGGTGAGCAGTTCTTC.

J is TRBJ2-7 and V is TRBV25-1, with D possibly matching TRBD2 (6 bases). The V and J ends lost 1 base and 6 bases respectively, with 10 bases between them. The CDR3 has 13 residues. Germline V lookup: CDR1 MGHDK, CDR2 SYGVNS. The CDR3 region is CASSELGGGEQYF. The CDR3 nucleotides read TGTGCCAGCAGTGAATTGGGAGGAGGCGAGCAGTACTTC.

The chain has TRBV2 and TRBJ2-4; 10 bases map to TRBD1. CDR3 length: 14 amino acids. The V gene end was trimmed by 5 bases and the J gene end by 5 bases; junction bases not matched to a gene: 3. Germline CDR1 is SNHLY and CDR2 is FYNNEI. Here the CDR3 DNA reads TGTGCCAGCAGTCAGACAGGGGGCGAAAACATTCAGTACTTC. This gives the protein CASSQTGGENIQYF.

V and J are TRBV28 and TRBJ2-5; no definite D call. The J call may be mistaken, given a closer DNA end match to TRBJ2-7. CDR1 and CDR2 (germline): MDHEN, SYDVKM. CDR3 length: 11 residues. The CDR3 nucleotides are TGTGCCAGCGGGCTGGGGTTCGAGCAGTACTTC. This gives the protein CASGLGFEQYF.

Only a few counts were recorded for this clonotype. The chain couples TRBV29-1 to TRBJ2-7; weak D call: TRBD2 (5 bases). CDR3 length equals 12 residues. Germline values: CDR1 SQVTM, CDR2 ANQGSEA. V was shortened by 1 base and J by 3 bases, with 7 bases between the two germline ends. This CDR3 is CSVEGRDYEQYF. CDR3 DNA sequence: TGCAGCGTTGAAGGACGGGACTACGAGCAGTACTTC.

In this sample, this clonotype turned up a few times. DNA of the CDR3: TGTGCCAGCAGCCAAGAGACTAGCGGGGCCTTCTCCTACGAGCAGTACTTC. This codes for CASSQETSGAFSYEQYF. The chain couples TRBV4-2 to TRBJ2-5; 11 bases map to TRBD2. The DNA end is more similar to TRBJ2-7, so the J call may be wrong. In germline, CDR1 is LGHNA, CDR2 YNFKEQ. The CDR3 totals 17 residues.

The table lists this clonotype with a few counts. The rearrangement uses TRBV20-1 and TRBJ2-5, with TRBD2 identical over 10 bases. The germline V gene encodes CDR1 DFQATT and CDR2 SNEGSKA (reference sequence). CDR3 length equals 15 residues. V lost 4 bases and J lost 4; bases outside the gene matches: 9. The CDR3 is CSANHHQRGGETQYF. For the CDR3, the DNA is TGCAGTGCTAACCACCACCAGCGGGGGGGAGAGACCCAGTACTTC.

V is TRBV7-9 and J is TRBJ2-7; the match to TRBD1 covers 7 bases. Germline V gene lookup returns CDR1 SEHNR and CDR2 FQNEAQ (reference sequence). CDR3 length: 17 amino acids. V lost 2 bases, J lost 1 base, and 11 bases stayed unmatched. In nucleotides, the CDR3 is TGTGCCAGCAGCTTATTCCGACCAAGGGACAGATCCTACGAGCAGTACTTC. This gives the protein CASSLFRPRDRSYEQYF.

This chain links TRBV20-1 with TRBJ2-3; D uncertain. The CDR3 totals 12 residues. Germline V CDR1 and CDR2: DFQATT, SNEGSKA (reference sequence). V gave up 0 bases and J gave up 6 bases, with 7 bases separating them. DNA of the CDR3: TGCAGTGCTAGAGACGCCTCGGATACGCAGTATTTT. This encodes CSARDASDTQYF.

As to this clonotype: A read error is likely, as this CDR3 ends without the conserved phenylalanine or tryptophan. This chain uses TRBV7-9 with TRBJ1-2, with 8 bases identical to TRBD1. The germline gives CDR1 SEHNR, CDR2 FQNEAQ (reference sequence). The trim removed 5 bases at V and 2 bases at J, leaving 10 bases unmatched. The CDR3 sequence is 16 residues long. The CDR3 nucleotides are TGTGCCAGCAGCCCTTCCCTACGGACAGGGAACTATGGCTACACCTCC. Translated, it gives CASSPSLRTGNYGYTS.

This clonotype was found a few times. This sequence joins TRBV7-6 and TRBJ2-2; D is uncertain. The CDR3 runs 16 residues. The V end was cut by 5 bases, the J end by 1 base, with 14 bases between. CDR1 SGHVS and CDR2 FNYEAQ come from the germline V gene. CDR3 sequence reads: CASSPREVKNTGELFF. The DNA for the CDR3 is TGTGCCAGCAGCCCTCGAGAGGTGAAGAACACCGGGGAGCTGTTTTTT.

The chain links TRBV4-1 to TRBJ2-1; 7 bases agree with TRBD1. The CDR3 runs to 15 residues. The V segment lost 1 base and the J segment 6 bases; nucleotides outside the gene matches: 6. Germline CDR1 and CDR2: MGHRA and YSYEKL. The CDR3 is CASSQVTGEGNEQFF. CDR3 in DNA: TGCGCCAGCAGCCAAGTAACAGGGGAAGGCAATGAGCAGTTCTTC.

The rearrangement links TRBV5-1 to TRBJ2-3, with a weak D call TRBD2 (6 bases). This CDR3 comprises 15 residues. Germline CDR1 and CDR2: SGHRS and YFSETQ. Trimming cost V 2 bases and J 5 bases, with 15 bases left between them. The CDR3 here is CASSFEPGVGDTQYF. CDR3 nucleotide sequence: TGCGCCAGCAGCTTTGAACCGGGAGTAGGAGATACGCAGTATTTT.